The clone carrying this TCR beta chain was seen at least ten times. This sample was taken from a study of regulatory T cells in long-lasting Graves disease. CDR3-region Arm-PCR and iRepertoire HTBI primers produced the TCR beta libraries. Per the original methods: The samples included roughly 61 TRBV and more than 12 TRBJ segments. TCRdb itself ran the multiplex PCR reads through MiXCR, one entry per CDR3 protein. Clone size and V and J calls follow TCRdb, not the original study. The sample lists 500,000 to 700,000 distinct CDR3 sequences; 25% to 35% were seen once. Noted time point: persistent/refractory GD, antithyroid drugs over 5 years with positive TRAb. With RNA extracted from PBMCs as input, the TCR library was made. Germline V lookup: CDR1 MNHEY, CDR2 SMNVEV (reference sequence). The V and J ends lost 5 bases and 1 base respectively, with 8 bases between them. The CDR3 covers 13 residues.

This chain joins TRBV27 and TRBJ2-5; D unclear. The sample in question was peripheral blood mononuclear cells (PBMCs), obtained when the disease was refractory, from a patient treated with antithyroid drugs. The TCR sequence derives from a female donor with Graves disease. The CDR3: CASSALTQETQYF. The CDR3 coding sequence is TGTGCCAGCAGTGCCCTTACCCAAGAGACCCAGTACTTC.